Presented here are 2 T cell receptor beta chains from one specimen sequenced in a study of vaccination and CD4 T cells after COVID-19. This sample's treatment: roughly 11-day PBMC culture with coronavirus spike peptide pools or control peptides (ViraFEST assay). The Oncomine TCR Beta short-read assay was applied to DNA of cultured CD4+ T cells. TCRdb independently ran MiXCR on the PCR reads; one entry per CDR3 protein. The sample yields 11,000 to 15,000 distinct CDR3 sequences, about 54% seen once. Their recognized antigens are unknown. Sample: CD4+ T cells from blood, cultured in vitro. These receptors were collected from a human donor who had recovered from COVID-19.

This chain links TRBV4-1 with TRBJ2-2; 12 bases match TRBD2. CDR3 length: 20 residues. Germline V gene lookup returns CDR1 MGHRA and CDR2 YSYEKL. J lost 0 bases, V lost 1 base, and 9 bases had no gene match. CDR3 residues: CASSQVGLAGGPTNTGELFF. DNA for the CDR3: TGCGCCAGCAGCCAAGTCGGGCTAGCGGGAGGGCCTACGAACACCGGGGAGCTGTTTTTT.

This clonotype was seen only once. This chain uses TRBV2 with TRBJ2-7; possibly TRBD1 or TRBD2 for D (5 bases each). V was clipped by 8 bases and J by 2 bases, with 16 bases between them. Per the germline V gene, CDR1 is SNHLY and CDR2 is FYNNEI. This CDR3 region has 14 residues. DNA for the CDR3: TGTGCCAGCCAACGACAGCTAGCCACCTACGAGCAGTACTTC. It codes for CASQRQLATYEQYF.